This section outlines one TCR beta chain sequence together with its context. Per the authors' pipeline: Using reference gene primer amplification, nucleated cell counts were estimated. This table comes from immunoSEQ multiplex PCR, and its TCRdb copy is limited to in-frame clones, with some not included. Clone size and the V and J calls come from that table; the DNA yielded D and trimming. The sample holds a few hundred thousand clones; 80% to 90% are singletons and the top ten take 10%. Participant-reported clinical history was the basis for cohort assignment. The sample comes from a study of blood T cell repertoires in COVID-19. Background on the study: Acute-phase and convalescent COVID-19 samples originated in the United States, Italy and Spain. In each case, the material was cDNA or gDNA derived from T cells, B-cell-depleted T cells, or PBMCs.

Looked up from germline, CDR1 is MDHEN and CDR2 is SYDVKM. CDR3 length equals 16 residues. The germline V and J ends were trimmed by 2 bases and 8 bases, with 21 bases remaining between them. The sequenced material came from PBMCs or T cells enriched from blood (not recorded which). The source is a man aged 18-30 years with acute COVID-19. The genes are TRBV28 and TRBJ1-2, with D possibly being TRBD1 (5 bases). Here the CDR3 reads CASSLVYGHPKGGYTF. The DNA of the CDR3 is TGTGCCAGCAGTTTAGTTTATGGTCACCCGAAGGGGGGCTACACCTTC.